This TCR beta chain was identified in a study of cytomegalovirus exposure and HLA in healthy donors. Concerning this clone itself: Its target is unknown.

The CDR3 contains 14 residues. CDR1 and CDR2 (germline): SGHRS, YFSETQ. The ends lost 2 bases at V and 8 bases at J; junction bases unmatched: 2. PCR was performed using 60 Vbeta and 13 Jbeta primers. Per the authors' pipeline: A later analysis tallied approximately 80 million unique TCR beta chains, approximately 10 million of them shared. Method: immunoSEQ multiplex PCR; TCRdb's copy keeps in-frame clones and lacks some. D and trimming come from the DNA, and the V and J calls and clone size come from that table. The sample holds about 260,000 clones, roughly 81% seen once. All the people who gave samples were healthy bone marrow donors. Broader study findings: Another analysis was done later, and it associated roughly 15,000 TCR beta sequences with HLA alleles at 0.05 false discovery rate. Analysis was carried out at a later point, and it linked a missense DCLRE1C variant to TCR beta V- and J-gene trimming.

This receptor was taken from a woman in her forties in good health and CMV-seropositive. The sequenced sample consisted of PBMCs. This chain joins TRBV5-1 and TRBJ2-1; 12 positions agree with TRBD2. The CDR3 here is CASSFGTSGYEQFF. CDR3 nucleotides: TGCGCCAGCAGCTTTGGGACTAGCGGGTATGAGCAGTTCTTC.